The sample holds a few counts of the clone carrying this T cell receptor beta chain. Antigen specificity is unknown. This sample is drawn from a study of human T cells and chemical hapten exposure. Study background: Donors were sensitized with 2% DPC on the upper inner arm. Notes on the study in general: While controls formed fewer of them, expanded TCRs formed significantly more large CDR3 similarity clusters.

The sample's time point: patch test 1, 2 weeks after DPC sensitization. Sample treatment: therapeutic diphenylcyclopropenone sensitization with weekly scalp DPC. RNA extraction used unfractionated whole blood as the source of total RNA. Blood was drawn before each patch test was applied. As the library was built, unique molecular identifiers were attached to individual cDNA molecules. TCRdb called the RACE reads again in MiXCR, with one record for every CDR3 protein. The sample has 40,000 to 65,000 distinct CDR3 sequences, 11% seen once; the top ten hold 1.5% to 2%. CDR1 is LGHDT and CDR2 is YNNKEL in the germline V gene (reference sequence). The ends lost 0 bases at V and 4 bases at J; junction bases unmatched: 11. The CDR3 is 19 amino acids.

J is TRBJ2-1 and V is TRBV3-1, with 11 bases that match TRBD2. The receptor's source is a woman in her thirties or forties with alopecia areata. Some clones in this sample may be carry-over from other donors' samples. Sample: whole blood, taken in connection with sensitization to the hapten diphenylcyclopropenone (DPC). The chain's CDR3 is CASSQDILAGVVVYNEQFF. Written as DNA, the CDR3 is TGTGCCAGCAGCCAAGATATACTAGCGGGAGTGGTTGTTTACAATGAGCAGTTCTTC.